This T cell receptor (beta chain) was sequenced for a study of beta chain features in type 1 diabetes (dated by TCRdb to between 2018 and 2020). For the study in its entirety: Patients and healthy donors did not differ in mean age, gender distribution, total cell number or subset yield. A total of roughly 100,000,000 sorted cells were examined across all samples, and the number of cells per subset was strongly correlated with RNA yield. In the study, TCRB repertoires of sorted circulating CD4+ T cell subsets from recently diagnosed type 1 diabetes patients were compared with those of matched healthy donors. Regulatory and stem cell-like memory subsets were isolated from only 8 patients and roughly 8 healthy donors, whereas naive and central memory subsets came from all 30 or so donors. Broader findings and caveats from the paper: Shorter templates might have been favored by PCR, but patient and control samples were amplified and corrected together, so both groups would have been affected equally by any skew. Naive, central memory and regulatory TCRB repertoires appeared more similar among patients than among healthy donors. A moderate but significant shortening of TCRB CDR3 length was observed in type 1 diabetes patients in all four CD4+ subsets. HLA sub-analyses involved small numbers of individuals, so any influence of HLA type on TCRB rearrangement remained unresolved. At VDJ recombination sites, type 1 diabetes patients had fewer insertions and more deleted nucleotides, which implies abnormalities in thymic rearrangement. Because cDNA was sequenced instead of genomic DNA, highly expressing activated cells could be over-represented, though the groups showed no difference in activation or CD3 levels.

V gives up 4 bases and J gives up 8 bases, and the segment between their germline ends measures 11 bases. Based on the germline V gene (reference sequence), the CDR1 and CDR2 sequences are LNHDA and SQIVND. Taken from cysteine to phenylalanine, the CDR3 has 12 residues. Only CDR3 DNA remains: 36 bases, in frame from the first base. The entire amount of isolated RNA was reverse transcribed using the High Capacity cDNA Reverse Transcription Kit, so the sequenced TCRB transcripts were expressed ones. Naive, central memory and regulatory T cell samples underwent deep immunoSEQ sequencing, averaging around 4 million total reads per sample. After sorted cells were lysed in RLT buffer, RNA was extracted with DNase-treated RNeasy Micro or Mini kits, with the choice depending on cell number. To prevent cross-contamination, each cell subset was processed individually, whereas patient and healthy donor samples were processed jointly. The immunoSEQ multiplex PCR was used to amplify TCRB sequences from cDNA, yielding 87-bp fragments that span the CDR3 region. Amplicons were sequenced on the Illumina HiSeq platform. For the original study's pipeline: Synthetic template baselines were used to correct PCR bias computationally, reads within Hamming distance 2 were collapsed together, and singletons that could not be merged were discarded. Reads were aligned against IMGT so that V, D and J genes, CDR3 length and insertions or deletions at six rearrangement sites could be assigned. Clonotype counts were normalized to sorted cell number within each subset before computing true diversity and Gini coefficients with the tcR R package. The overlap coefficient, calculated on TCRB nucleotide sequences, was used to measure repertoire sharing. As a proxy for the pre-selection repertoire, out-of-frame TCRB sequences from naive cells were analyzed. The immuneACCESS repertoire file appears here via TCRdb, limited to in-frame rearrangements. These files lack a portion of the clones; in checked studies, under half of the deficit traces to unresolved V genes, and the cause of the others is not known. V, J and clone size were drawn from that table, and D and trimming were deduced from the DNA. The sample table records around 310,000 clones; more than 9.5% of these occur just once. Around 0.015% of the sample goes to the ten largest clones.

Each donor gave one peripheral blood draw, averaging about 120 mL, which was collected into heparinised tubes. A BD FACSAria II and a panel including CD45RO, CCR7, CD25, CD127, CD95 and CD27 were used to sort naive, central memory, regulatory and stem cell-like memory CD4+ T cells. Purity was above 98% for every sorted population. PBMCs were separated immediately by Lymphoprep density gradient centrifugation and were stained directly, without being cultured. To minimize batch effects, samples were stained and sorted in pairs, one healthy donor with one patient per experiment. As to this clone: The specificity of this receptor is unknown. No qualities accompany the bases; no much larger clone lies one base away.

This TCR was sampled from a woman aged 25-40 years in good health. The V gene is TRBV19 and the J gene is TRBJ2-5; a confident D gene designation cannot be given. The sample consisted of naive CD4+ T cells from blood. In the paper's terms, the cell subset or site label means: true naive CD4+ T cells. The bases are TGTGCCAGTAGTAAGAGGCGTGGCACCCAGTACTTC. Translated, this gives CASSKRRGTQYF.